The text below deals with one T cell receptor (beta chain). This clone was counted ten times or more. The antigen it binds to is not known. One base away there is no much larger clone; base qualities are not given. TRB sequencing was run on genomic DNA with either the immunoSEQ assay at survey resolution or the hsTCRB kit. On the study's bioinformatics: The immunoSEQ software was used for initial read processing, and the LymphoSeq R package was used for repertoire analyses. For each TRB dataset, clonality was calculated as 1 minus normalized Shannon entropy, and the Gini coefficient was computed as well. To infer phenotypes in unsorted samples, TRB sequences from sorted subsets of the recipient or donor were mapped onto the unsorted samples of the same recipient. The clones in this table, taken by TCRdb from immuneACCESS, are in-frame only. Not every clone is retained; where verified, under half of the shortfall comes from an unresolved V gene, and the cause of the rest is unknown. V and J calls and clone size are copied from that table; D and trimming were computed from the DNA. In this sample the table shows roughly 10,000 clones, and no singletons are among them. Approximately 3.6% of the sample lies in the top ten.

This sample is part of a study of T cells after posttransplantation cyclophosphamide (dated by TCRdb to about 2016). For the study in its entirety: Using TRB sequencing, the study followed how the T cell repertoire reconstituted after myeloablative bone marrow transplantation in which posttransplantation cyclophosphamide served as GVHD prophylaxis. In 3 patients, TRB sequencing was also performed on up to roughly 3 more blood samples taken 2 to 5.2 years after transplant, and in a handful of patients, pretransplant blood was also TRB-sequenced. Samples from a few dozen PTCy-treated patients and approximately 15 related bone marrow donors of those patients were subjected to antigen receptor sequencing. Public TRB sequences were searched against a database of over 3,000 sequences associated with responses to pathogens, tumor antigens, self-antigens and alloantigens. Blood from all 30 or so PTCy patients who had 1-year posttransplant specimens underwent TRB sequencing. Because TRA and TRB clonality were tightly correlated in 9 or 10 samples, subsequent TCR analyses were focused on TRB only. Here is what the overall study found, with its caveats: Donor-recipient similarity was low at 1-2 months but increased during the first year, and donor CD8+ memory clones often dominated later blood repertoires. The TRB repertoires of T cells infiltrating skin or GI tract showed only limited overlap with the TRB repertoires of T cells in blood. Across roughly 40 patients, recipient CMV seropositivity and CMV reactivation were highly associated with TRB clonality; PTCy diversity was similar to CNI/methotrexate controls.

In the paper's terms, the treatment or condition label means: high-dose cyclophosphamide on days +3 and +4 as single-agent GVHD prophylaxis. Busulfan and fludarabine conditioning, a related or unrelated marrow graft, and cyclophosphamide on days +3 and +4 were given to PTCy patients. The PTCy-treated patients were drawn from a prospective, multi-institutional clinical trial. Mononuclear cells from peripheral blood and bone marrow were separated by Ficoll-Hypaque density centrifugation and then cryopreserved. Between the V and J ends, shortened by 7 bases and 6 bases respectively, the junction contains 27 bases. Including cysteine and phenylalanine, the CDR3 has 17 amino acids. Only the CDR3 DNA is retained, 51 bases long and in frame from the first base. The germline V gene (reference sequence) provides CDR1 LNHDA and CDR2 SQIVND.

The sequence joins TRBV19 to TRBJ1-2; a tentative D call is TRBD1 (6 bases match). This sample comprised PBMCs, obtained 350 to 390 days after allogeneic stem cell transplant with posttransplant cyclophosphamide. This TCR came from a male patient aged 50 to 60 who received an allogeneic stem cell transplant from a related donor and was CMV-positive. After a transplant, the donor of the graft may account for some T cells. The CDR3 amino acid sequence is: CASTLAGAGAGMDGYTF. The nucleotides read TGTGCCAGTACTCTGGCAGGGGCCGGAGCAGGGATGGATGGCTACACCTTC.